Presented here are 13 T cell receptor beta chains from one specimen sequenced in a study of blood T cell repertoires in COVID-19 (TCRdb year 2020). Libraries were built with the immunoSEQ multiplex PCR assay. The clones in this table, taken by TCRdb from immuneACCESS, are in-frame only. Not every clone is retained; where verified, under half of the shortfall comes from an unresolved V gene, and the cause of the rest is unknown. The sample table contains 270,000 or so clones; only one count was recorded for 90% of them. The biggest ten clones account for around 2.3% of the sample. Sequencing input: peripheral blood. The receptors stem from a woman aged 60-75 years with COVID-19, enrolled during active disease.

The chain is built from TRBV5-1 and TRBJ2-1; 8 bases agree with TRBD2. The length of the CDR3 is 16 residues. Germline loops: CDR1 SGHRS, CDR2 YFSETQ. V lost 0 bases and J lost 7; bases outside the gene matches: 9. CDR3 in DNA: TGCGCCAGCAGCTTGGTCGTCTCCTCGGGGGGGAATGAGCAGTTCTTC. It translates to CASSLVVSSGGNEQFF.

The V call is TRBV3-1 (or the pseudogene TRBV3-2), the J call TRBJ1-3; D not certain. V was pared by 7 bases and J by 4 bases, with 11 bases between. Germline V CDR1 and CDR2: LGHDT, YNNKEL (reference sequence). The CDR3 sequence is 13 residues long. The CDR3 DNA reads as TGTGCCAGCAAAGCCCGAGGGGGAAACACCATATATTTT. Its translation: CASKARGGNTIYF.

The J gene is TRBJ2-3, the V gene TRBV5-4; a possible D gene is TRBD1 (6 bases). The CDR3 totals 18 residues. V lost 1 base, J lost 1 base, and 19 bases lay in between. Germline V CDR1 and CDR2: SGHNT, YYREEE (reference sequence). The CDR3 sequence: CASSLLQDRDIRTDTQYF. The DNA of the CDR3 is TGTGCCAGCAGCTTGCTTCAAGACCGGGACATCCGCACAGATACGCAGTATTTT. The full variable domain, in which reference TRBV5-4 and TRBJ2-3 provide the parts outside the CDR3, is ETGVTQSPTHLIKTRGQQVTLRCSSQSGHNTVSWYQQALGQGPQFIFQYYREEENGRGNFPPRFSGLQFPNYSSELNVNALELDDSALYLCASSLLQDRDIRTDTQYFGPGTRLTVL.

CDR3: CASSSRLGSGASQETQYF. The CDR3 DNA sequence: TGTGCCAGTAGTAGTCGACTGGGGAGCGGGGCCTCCCAAGAGACCCAGTACTTC. This chain links TRBV19 with TRBJ2-5; TRBD2 matches at 7 bases. The CDR3 contains 18 residues. Germline lookup yields CDR1 LNHDA and CDR2 SQIVND (reference sequence). V shed 4 bases, J shed 1 base, and the junction held 15 bases outside the gene matches. The complete variable domain, with remaining parts taken from reference TRBV19 and TRBJ2-5, reads DGGITQSPKYLFRKEGQNVTLSCEQNLNHDAMYWYRQDPGQGLRLIYYSQIVNDFQKGDIAEGYSVSREKKESFPLTVTSAQKNPTAFYLCASSSRLGSGASQETQYFGPGTRLLVL.

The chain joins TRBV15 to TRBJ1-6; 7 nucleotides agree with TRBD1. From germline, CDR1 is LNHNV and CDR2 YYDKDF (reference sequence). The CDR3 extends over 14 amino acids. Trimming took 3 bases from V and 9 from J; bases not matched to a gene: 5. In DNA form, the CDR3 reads TGTGCCACCAGCAGTGGGACAGACCCTTCACCCCTCCACTTT. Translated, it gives CATSSGTDPSPLHF.

In DNA, the CDR3 is TGTGCCAGCAGCTTACCGGGACTAGCGGGGGTCAATGAGCAGTTCTTC. Translation: CASSLPGLAGVNEQFF. The J gene is TRBJ2-1, the V gene TRBV21-1; TRBD2, the table's D call, lacks a check against the DNA. TRBV21-1 is labeled a pseudogene. This CDR3 region has 16 residues.

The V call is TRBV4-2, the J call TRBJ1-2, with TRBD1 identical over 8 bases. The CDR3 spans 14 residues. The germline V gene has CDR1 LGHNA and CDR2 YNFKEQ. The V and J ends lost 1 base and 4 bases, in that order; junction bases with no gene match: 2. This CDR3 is CASSQGTGTYGYTF. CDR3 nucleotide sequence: TGTGCCAGCAGCCAAGGGACAGGGACCTATGGCTACACCTTC.

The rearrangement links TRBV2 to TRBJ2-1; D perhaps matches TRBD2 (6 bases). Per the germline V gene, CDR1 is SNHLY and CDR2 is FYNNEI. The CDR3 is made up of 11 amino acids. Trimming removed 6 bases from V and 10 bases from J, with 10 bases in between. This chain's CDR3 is CASREAGEQFF. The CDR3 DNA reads TGTGCCAGCAGGGAGGCGGGAGAGCAGTTCTTC. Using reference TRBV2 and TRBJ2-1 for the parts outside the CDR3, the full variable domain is EPEVTQTPSHQVTQMGQEVILRCVPISNHLYFYWYRQILGQKVEFLVSFYNNEISEKSEIFDDQFSVERPDGSNFTLKIRSTKLEDSAMYFCASREAGEQFFGPGTRLTVL.

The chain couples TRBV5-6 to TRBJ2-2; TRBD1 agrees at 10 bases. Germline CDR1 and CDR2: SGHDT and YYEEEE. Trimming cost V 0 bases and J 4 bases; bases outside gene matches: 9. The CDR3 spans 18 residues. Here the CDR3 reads CASSLGPTGGLVTGELFF. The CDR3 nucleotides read TGTGCCAGCAGCTTGGGCCCGACAGGGGGCTTGGTCACCGGGGAGCTGTTTTTT.

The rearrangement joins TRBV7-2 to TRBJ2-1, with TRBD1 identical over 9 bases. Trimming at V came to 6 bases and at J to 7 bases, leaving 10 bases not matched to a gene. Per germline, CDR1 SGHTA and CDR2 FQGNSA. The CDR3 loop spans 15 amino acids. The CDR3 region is CASRSAGTGINEQFF. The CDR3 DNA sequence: TGTGCCAGCAGGTCGGCCGGGACAGGGATAAATGAGCAGTTCTTC.

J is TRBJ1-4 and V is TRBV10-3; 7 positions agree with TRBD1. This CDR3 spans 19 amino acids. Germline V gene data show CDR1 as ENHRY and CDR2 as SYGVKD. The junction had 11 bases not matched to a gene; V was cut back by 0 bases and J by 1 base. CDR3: CAISESTRQGLGTNEKLFF. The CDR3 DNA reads TGTGCCATCAGTGAGTCGACTCGACAGGGCCTAGGAACTAATGAAAAACTGTTTTTT.

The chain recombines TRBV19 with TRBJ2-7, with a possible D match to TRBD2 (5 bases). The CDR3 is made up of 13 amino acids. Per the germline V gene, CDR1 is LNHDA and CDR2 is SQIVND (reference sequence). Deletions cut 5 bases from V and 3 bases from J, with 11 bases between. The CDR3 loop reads CASSFSGNYEQYF. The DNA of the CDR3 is TGTGCCAGTAGTTTCTCCGGGAACTACGAGCAGTACTTC.

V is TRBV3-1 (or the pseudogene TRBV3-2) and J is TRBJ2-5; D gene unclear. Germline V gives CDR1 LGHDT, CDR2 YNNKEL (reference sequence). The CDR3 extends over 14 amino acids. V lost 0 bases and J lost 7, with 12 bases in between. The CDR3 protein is CASSQELHLGTQYF. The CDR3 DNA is TGTGCCAGCAGCCAAGAACTTCACCTTGGGACCCAGTACTTC.